A single sample gave rise to the 8 T cell receptor beta chains below, sequenced in a study of Graves' ophthalmopathy and Graves' hyperthyroidism. The study amplified TCR beta CDR3 regions using RNA transcripts. A first-round RT-PCR used HTBI primers, followed by a second-round multiplex PCR. From the multiplex PCR reads, TCRdb called clonotypes with MiXCR, one entry per CDR3 protein. This table holds almost 750,000 distinct CDR3 sequences, around 40% found once. The specimen sequenced was peripheral blood. These receptors were collected from an adult man with Graves' ophthalmopathy.

The chain employs TRBV20-1 and TRBJ1-1; 7 bases map to TRBD1. Germline CDR1 reads DFQATT; CDR2 reads SNEGSKA (reference sequence). The CDR3 contains 9 residues. V shed 6 bases and J 10 bases; nucleotides not matched to a gene: 2. CDR3 amino acids: CSANRGAFF. CDR3 sequence (DNA): TGCAGTGCAAACAGGGGAGCTTTCTTT.

The chain links TRBV25-1 to TRBJ1-3; D ambiguous. CDR1 is MGHDK and CDR2 is SYGVNS in the germline V gene. Trimming stripped 6 bases from V and 0 bases from J, with 15 bases between. CDR3 length: 16 residues. In DNA, the CDR3 is TGTGCCAGCAGCTCACGCGGTCCGAGCTCTGGAAACACCATATATTTT. This translates into CASSSRGPSSGNTIYF.

This clonotype occurred many times. This chain uses TRBV10-3 with TRBJ1-5, with a possible D match to TRBD1 (5 bases). Trimming left V 9 bases short and J 3 bases short, with 15 bases between. The CDR3 spans 14 residues. Per the germline V gene, CDR1 is ENHRY and CDR2 is SYGVKD. The CDR3 sequence: CAIGTGPNNQPQHF. The DNA of the CDR3 is TGTGCCATTGGGACTGGACCGAACAATCAGCCCCAGCATTTT.

The chain links TRBV25-1 to TRBJ2-5, with D perhaps matching TRBD2 (5 bases). CDR1 and CDR2 from the germline V gene are MGHDK and SYGVNS. The germline V and J ends were trimmed by 6 bases and 4 bases, with 15 bases remaining between them. The CDR3 spans 14 residues. The CDR3 is CASRPPSKLETQYF. The CDR3 bases are TGTGCCAGCAGACCTCCTAGCAAATTAGAGACCCAGTACTTC.

This clonotype has a handful of counts. The chain employs TRBV2 and TRBJ2-7, with D possibly being TRBD1 or TRBD2 (5 bases each). V was trimmed by 2 bases and J by 1 base, leaving 18 bases between them. This CDR3 region has 17 residues. CDR1 is SNHLY, CDR2 FYNNEI, per germline. This CDR3 is CASSENTWDLRSYEQYF. In DNA form, the CDR3 reads TGTGCCAGCAGTGAAAACACTTGGGACCTCCGGTCCTACGAGCAGTACTTC.

This clonotype has more than one count but fewer than ten. The rearrangement uses TRBV27 and TRBJ2-7; 9 bases map to TRBD1. Germline assignment: CDR1 MNHEY and CDR2 SMNVEV (reference sequence). V trimming: 2 bases; J trimming: 3 bases; junction bases outside the gene matches: 5. The CDR3 length is 15 residues. The chain's CDR3 is CASSLTGQGSYEQYF. CDR3 DNA: TGTGCCAGCAGTTTAACCGGACAGGGGAGCTACGAGCAGTACTTC.

The chain carries TRBV6-5 and TRBJ2-7; D is possibly TRBD1 or TRBD2 (5 bases each). The CDR3 is 15 amino acids. The germline V gene encodes CDR1 MNHEY and CDR2 SVGAGI. The V end was cut by 6 bases, the J end by 3 bases, with 18 bases between. The CDR3 nucleotides read TGTGCCAGCAGGGACCGGGACCGAAGTATCTACGAGCAGTACTTC. Amino acid sequence: CASRDRDRSIYEQYF.

The rearrangement uses TRBV11-3 and TRBJ1-6; the D gene is possibly TRBD1 (6 bases). The CDR3 loop spans 16 amino acids. CDR1 SGHNT and CDR2 YENEEA come from the germline V gene. Deletions cut 0 bases from V and 0 bases from J, with 6 bases between. The CDR3 loop reads CASSLETGSYNSPLHF. The CDR3 DNA reads TGTGCCAGCAGCTTAGAGACAGGCTCCTATAATTCACCCCTCCACTTT.